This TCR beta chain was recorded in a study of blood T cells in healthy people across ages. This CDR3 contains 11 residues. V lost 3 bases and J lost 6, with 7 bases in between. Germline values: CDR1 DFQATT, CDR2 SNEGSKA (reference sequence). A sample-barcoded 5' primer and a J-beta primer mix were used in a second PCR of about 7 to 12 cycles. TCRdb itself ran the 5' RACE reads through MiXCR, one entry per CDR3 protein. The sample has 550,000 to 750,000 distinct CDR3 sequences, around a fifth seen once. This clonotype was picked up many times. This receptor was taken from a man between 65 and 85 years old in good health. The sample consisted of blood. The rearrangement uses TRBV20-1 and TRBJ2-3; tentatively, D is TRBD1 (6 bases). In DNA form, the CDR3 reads TGCAGTGCTAGTAGGGGGGATACGCAGTATTTT. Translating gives CSASRGDTQYF.